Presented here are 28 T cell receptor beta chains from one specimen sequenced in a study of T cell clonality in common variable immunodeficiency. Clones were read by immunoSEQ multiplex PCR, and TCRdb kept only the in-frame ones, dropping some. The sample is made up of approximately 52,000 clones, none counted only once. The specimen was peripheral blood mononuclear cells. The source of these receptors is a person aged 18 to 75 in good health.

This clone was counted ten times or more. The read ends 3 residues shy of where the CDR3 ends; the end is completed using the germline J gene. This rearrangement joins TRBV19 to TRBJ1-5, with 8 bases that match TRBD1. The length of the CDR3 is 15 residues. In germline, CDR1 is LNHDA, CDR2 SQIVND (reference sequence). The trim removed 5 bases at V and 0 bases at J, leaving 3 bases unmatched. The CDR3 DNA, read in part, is TGTGCCAGTAGTGAGACAGGGGATAGCAATCAGCCC. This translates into CASSETGDSNQP. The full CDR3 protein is CASSETGDSNQPQHF.

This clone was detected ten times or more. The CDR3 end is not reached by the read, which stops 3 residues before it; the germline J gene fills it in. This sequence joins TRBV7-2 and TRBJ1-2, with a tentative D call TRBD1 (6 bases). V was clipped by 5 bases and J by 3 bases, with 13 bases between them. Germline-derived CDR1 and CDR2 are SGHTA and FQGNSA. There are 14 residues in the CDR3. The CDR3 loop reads CASSLTGFDYGYTF. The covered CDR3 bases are TGTGCCAGCAGCCTTACAGGGTTCGACTATGGC.

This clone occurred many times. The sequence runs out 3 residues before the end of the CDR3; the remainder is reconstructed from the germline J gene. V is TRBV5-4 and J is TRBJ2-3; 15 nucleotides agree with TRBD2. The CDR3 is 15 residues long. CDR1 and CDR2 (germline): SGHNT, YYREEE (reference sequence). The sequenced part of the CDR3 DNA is TGTGCCAGCAGCCCTTGGACTAGCGGGAGGGGGGCG. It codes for CASSPWTSGRGA. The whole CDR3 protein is CASSPWTSGRGAQYF.

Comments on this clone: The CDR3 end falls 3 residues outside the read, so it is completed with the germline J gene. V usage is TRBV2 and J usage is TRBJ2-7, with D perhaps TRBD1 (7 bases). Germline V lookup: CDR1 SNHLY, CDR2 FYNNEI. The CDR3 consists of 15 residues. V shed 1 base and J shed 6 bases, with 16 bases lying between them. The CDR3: CASSEGGRQGGEQYF. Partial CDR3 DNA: TGTGCCAGCAGTGAAGGGGGCCGACAGGGAGGCGAG.

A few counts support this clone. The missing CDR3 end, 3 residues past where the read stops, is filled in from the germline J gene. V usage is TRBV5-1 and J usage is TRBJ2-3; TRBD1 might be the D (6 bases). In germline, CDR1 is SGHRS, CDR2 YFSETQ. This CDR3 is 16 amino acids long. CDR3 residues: CASSSWTEYSNQPQYF. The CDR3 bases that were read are TGCGCCAGCAGCTCCTGGACAGAATATAGCAATCAGCCG. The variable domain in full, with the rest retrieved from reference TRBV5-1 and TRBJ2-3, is KAGVTQTPRYLIKTRGQQVTLSCSPISGHRSVSWYQQTPGQGLQFLFEYFSETQRNKGNFPGRFSGRQFSNSRSEMNVSTLELGDSALYLCASSSWTEYSNQPQYFGPGTRLTVL.

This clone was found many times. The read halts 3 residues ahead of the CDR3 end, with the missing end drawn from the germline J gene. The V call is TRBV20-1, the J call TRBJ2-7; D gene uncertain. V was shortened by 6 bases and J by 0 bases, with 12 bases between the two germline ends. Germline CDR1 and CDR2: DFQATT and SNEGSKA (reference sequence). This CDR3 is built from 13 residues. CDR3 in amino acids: CSARSTHSYEQYF. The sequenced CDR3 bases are TGCAGTGCCAGATCGACTCACTCCTACGAG.

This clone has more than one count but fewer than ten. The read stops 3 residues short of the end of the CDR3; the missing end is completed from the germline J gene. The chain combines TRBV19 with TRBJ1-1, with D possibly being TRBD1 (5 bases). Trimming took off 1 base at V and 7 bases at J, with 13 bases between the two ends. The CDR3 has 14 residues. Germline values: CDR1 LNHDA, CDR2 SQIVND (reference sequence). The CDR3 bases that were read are TGTGCCAGTAGTATAGTGGGGGGAGAGGGTGAA. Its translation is CASSIVGGEGE. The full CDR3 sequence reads CASSIVGGEGEAFF.

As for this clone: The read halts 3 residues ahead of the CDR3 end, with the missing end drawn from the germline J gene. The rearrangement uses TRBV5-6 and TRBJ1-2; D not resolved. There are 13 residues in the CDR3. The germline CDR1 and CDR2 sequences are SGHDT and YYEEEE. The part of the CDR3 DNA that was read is TGTGCCAGCAGCTTGGTCGGTTCCTACGAC. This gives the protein CASSLVGSYD. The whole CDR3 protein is CASSLVGSYDYTF.

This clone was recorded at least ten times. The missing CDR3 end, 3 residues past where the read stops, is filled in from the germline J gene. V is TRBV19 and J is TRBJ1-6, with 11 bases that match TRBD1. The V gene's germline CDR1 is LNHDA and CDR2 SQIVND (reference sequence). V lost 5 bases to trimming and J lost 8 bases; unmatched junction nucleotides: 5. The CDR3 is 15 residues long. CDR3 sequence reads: CASSPGQGEYSPLHF. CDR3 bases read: TGTGCCAGTAGTCCGGGACAGGGGGAATATTCACCC. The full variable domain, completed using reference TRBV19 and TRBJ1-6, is DGGITQSPKYLFRKEGQNVTLSCEQNLNHDAMYWYRQDPGQGLRLIYYSQIVNDFQKGDIAEGYSVSREKKESFPLTVTSAQKNPTAFYLCASSPGQGEYSPLHFGNGTRLTVT.

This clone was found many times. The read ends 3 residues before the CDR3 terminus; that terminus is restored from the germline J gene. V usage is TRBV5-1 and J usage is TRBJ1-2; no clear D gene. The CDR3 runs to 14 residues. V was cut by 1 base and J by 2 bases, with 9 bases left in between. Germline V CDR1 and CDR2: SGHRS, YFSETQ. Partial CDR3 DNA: TGCGCCAGCAGCTTGTCCCCCCAAAACTATGGC. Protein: CASSLSPQNYG. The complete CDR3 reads CASSLSPQNYGYTF. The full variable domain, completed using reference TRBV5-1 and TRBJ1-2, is KAGVTQTPRYLIKTRGQQVTLSCSPISGHRSVSWYQQTPGQGLQFLFEYFSETQRNKGNFPGRFSGRQFSNSRSEMNVSTLELGDSALYLCASSLSPQNYGYTFGSGTRLTVV.

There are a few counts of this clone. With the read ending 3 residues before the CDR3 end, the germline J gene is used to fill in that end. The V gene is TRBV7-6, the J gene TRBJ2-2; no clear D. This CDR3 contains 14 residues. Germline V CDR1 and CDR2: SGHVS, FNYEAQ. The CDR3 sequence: CASSRRPGNEKLFF. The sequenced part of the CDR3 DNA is TGTGCCAGCAGCCGAAGACCGGGTAATGAAAAG.

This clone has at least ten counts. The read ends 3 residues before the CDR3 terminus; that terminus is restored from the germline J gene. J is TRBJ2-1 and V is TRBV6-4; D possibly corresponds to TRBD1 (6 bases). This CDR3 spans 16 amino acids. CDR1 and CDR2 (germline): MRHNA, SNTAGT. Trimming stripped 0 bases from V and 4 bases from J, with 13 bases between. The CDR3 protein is CASSDSEGGDYNEQFF. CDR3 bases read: TGTGCCAGCAGTGACTCAGAAGGGGGTGATTACAATGAG.

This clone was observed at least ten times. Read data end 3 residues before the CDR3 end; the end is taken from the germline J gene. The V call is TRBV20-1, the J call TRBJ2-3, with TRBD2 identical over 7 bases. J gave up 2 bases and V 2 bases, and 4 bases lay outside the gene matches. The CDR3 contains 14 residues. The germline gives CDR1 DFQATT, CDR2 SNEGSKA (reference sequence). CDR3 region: CSARLGTNTDTQYF. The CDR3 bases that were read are TGCAGTGCTAGACTTGGGACTAACACAGATACG.

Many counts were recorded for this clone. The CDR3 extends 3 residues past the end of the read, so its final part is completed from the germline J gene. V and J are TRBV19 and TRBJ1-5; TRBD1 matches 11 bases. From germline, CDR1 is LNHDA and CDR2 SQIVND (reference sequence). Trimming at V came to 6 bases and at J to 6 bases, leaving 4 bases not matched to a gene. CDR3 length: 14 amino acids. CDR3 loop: CASSLDRGLQPQHF. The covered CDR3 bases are TGTGCCAGTAGCCTGGACAGGGGGCTTCAGCCC.

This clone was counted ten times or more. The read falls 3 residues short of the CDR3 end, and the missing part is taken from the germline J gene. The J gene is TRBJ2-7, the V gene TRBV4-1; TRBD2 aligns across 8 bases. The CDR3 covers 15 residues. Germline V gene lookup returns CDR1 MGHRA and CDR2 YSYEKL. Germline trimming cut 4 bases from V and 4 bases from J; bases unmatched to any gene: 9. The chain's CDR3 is CASSPPSGRSYEQYF. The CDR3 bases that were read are TGCGCCAGCAGCCCCCCCAGCGGGAGATCGTACGAG.

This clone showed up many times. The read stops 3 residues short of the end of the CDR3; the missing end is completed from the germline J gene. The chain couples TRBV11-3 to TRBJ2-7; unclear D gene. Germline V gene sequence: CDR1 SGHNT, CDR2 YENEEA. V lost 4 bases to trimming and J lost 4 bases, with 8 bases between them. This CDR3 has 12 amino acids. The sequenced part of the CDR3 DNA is TGTGCCAGCAGCTCTCAGAATTACGAG. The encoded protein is CASSSQNYE. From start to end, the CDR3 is CASSSQNYEQYF. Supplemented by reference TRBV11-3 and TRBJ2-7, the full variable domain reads EAGVVQSPRYKIIEKKQPVAFWCNPISGHNTLYWYLQNLGQGPELLIRYENEEAVDDSQLPKDRFSAERLKGVDSTLKIQPAELGDSAVYLCASSSQNYEQYFGPGTRLTVT.

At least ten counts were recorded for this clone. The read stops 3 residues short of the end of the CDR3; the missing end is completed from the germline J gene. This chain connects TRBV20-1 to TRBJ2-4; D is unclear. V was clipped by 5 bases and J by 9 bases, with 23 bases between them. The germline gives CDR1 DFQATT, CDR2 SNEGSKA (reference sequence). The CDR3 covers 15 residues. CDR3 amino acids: CSARPPGPTSAIQYF. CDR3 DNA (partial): TGCAGTGCTCGACCCCCTGGGCCCACCTCCGCCATT.

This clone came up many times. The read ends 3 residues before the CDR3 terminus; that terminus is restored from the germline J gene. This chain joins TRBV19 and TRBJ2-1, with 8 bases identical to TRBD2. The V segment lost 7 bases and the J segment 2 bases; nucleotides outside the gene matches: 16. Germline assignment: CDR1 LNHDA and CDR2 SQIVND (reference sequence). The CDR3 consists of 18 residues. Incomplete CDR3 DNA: TGTGCCAGTAAAGACGGAGGAAGCGGGAGAAATACCTACAATGAG. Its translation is CASKDGGSGRNTYNE. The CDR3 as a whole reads CASKDGGSGRNTYNEQFF.

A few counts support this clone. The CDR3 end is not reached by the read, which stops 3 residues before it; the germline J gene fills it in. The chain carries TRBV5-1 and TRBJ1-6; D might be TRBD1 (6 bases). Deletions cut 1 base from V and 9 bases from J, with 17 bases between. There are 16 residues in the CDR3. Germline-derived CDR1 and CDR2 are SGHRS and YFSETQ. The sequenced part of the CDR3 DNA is TGCGCCAGCAGCTTGCAGGGGCGGGAAGACGGTTCACCC. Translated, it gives CASSLQGREDGSP. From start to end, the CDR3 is CASSLQGREDGSPLHF.

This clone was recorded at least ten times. CDR3: CASSSSLAGGTYEQYF. Incomplete CDR3 DNA: TGTGCCAGTAGTTCGAGTTTAGCGGGAGGGACCTACGAG. V and J are TRBV19 and TRBJ2-7, with 11 nucleotides matching TRBD2. The observed sequence ends 3 residues before the CDR3 terminus, with the missing tail filled in from the germline J gene. CDR3 length equals 16 residues. Per germline, CDR1 LNHDA and CDR2 SQIVND (reference sequence). V shed 5 bases, J shed 2 bases, and the junction held 8 bases outside the gene matches.

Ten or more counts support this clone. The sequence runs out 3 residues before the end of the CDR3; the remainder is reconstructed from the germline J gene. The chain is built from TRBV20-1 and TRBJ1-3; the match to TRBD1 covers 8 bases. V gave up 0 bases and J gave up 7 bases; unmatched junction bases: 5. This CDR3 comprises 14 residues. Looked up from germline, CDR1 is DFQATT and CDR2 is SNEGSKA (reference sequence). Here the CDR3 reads CSARDRGPRNTIYF. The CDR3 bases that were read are TGCAGTGCTAGAGACAGGGGGCCAAGGAACACC.

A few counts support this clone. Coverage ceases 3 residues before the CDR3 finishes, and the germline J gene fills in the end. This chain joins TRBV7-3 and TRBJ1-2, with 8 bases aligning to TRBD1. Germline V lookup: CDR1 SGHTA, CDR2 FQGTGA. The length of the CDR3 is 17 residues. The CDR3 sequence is CASSPKRTPGQEKDYTF. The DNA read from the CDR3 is TGTGCCAGCAGTCCAAAACGTACTCCGGGACAGGAAAAAGAC. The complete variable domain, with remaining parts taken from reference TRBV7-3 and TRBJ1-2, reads GAGVSQTPSNKVTEKGKYVELRCDPISGHTALYWYRQSLGQGPEFLIYFQGTGAADDSGLPNDRFFAVRPEGSVSTLKIQRTERGDSAVYLCASSPKRTPGQEKDYTFGSGTRLTVV.

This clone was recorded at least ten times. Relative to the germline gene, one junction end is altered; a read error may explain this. The CDR3 sequence: CASSPGTTLITGELFF. CDR3 bases read: TGTGCTAGCAGCCCCGGGACTACCCTAATCACCGGGGAG. The rearrangement links TRBV7-7 to TRBJ2-2, with 7 bases aligning to TRBD2. The CDR3 end lies 3 residues beyond the end of the read and is filled in from the germline J gene. Germline-derived CDR1 and CDR2 are SSHAT and FNYEAQ (reference sequence). The CDR3 runs to 16 residues.

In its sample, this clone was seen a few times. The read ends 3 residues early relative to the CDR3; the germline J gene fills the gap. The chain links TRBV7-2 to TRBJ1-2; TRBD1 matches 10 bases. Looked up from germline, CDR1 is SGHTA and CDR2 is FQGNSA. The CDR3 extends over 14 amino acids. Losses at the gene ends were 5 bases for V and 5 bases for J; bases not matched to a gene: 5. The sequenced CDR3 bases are TGTGCCAGCAGCCGGGACAGGGGAACATATGGC. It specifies CASSRDRGTYG. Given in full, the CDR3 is CASSRDRGTYGYTF.

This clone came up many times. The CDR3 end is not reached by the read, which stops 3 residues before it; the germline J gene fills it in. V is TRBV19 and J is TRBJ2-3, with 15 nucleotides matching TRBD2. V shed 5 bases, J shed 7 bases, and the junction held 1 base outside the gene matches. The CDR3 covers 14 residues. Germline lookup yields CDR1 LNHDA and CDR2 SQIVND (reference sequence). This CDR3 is CASSGTSGRNTQYF. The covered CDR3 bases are TGTGCCAGTAGTGGGACTAGCGGGAGGAATACG.

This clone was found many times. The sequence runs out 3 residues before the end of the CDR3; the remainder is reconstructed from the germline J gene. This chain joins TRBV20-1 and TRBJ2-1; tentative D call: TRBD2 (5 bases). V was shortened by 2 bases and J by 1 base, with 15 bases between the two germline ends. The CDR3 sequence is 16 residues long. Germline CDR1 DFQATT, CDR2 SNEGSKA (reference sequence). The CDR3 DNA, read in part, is TGCAGTGCTAGAATTCTAGCTTCCTTTTCCTACAATGAG. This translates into CSARILASFSYNE. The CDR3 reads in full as CSARILASFSYNEQFF.

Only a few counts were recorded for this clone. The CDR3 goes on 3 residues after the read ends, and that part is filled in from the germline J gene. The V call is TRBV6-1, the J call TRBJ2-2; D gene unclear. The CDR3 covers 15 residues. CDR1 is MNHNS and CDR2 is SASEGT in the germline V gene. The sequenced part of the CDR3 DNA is TGTGCCAGCAGTGAAGTAATTGCAACTAATGAAAAG. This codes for CASSEVIATNEK. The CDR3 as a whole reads CASSEVIATNEKLFF.

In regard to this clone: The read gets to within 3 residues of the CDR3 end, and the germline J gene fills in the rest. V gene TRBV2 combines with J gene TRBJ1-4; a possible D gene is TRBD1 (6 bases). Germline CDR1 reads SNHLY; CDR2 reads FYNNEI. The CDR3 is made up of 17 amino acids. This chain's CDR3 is CASSLSWTASGANVLFF. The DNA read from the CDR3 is TGTGCCAGCAGTCTTTCCTGGACAGCCTCTGGGGCCAACGTA.